The 18 T cell receptor beta chains below all came from one sample that was sequenced in a study of cytomegalovirus exposure and HLA in healthy donors. The PCR was carried out with 60 Vbeta primers and 13 Jbeta primers. The data were produced by immunoSEQ multiplex PCR, yet TCRdb's version contains in-frame clones alone and is incomplete. The sample records 99,000 or so clones, roughly 12% being singletons. The specimen sequenced was PBMCs. These receptors were taken from a middle-aged man in good health and CMV-seropositive.

The V and J genes are TRBV30 and TRBJ1-1, with D perhaps TRBD1 (6 bases). CDR1 is GTSNPN and CDR2 is SVGIG in the germline V gene (reference sequence). The CDR3 is 13 residues long. The V end lost 5 bases, the J end lost 1 base, and 11 bases lay between the germline ends. The CDR3 region is CAWDGQTNTEAFF. The CDR3 region has the DNA TGTGCCTGGGACGGACAGACGAACACTGAAGCTTTCTTT.

The CDR3 loop reads CASSTGGLAGVVNEQYF. The DNA for the CDR3 is TGTGCCAGCAGCACGGGGGGACTAGCGGGAGTCGTAAACGAGCAGTACTTC. The chain recombines TRBV5-4 with TRBJ2-7; 14 positions agree with TRBD2. Germline loops: CDR1 SGHNT, CDR2 YYREEE (reference sequence). The CDR3 is 17 amino acids. J lost 5 bases, V lost 4 bases, and 11 bases had no gene match.

The chain combines TRBV5-8 with TRBJ2-5; TRBD2 matches at 9 bases. There are 15 residues in the CDR3. CDR1 is SGHTS and CDR2 is YDEGEE in the germline V gene. The ends lost 1 base at V and 7 bases at J; junction bases unmatched: 8. CDR3 loop: CASSLWLAGPATQYF. The CDR3 DNA reads TGTGCCAGCAGCTTGTGGCTAGCGGGACCGGCGACCCAGTACTTC.

The rearrangement links TRBV5-1 to TRBJ2-5, with a possible D match to TRBD2 (7 bases). The CDR3 consists of 15 residues. V lost 0 bases and J lost 4, with 13 bases in between. Germline V gives CDR1 SGHRS, CDR2 YFSETQ. The chain's CDR3 is CASSLVGGPGETQYF. The CDR3 DNA reads as TGCGCCAGCAGCTTGGTCGGGGGGCCTGGAGAGACCCAGTACTTC.

This clone was seen only a few times. The gene calls are TRBV5-4 and TRBJ1-1; TRBD1 might be the D (6 bases). V was trimmed by 1 base and J by 10 bases, leaving 11 bases between them. Germline-derived CDR1 and CDR2 are SGHNT and YYREEE (reference sequence). CDR3 length: 12 amino acids. CDR3 residues: CASSLFGGPAFF. For the CDR3, the DNA is TGTGCCAGCAGCTTGTTCGGGGGGCCAGCTTTCTTT.

The V and J genes are TRBV5-1 and TRBJ2-1; tentatively, D is TRBD2 (6 bases). CDR3 size: 16 residues. Germline-derived CDR1 and CDR2 are SGHRS and YFSETQ. Trimming left V 4 bases short and J 0 bases short, with 14 bases between. The CDR3 loop reads CASSPLEGISYNEQFF. Written as DNA, the CDR3 is TGCGCCAGCAGCCCCCTGGAGGGGATCTCCTACAATGAGCAGTTCTTC.

This clone was counted only a few times. This rearrangement joins TRBV5-1 to TRBJ2-7; TRBD1 agrees at 7 bases. This CDR3 contains 16 residues. J lost 6 bases, V lost 3 bases, and 15 bases had no gene match. Per the germline V gene, CDR1 is SGHRS and CDR2 is YFSETQ. CDR3 nucleotide sequence: TGCGCCAGCAGCTCAGGCTCGACAGGGATCGTAGGCGAGCAGTACTTC. Encoded protein: CASSSGSTGIVGEQYF.

In its sample, this clone was seen a few times. This chain connects TRBV2 to TRBJ1-1; TRBD1 matches 7 bases. V lost 6 bases to trimming and J lost 5 bases; unmatched junction nucleotides: 6. Germline assignment: CDR1 SNHLY and CDR2 FYNNEI. CDR3 length equals 13 residues. CDR3 nucleotide sequence: TGTGCCAGCAGCCTAGACAGGGATACTGAAGCTTTCTTT. Amino acids: CASSLDRDTEAFF.

This chain links TRBV5-1 with TRBJ2-6; 12 bases match TRBD1. Germline loops: CDR1 SGHRS, CDR2 YFSETQ. This CDR3 has 17 residues. The V and J ends lost 3 bases and 2 bases, in that order; junction bases with no gene match: 3. CDR3 in amino acids: CASSSGTGGAGANVLTF. DNA for the CDR3: TGCGCCAGCAGCTCCGGGACAGGGGGCGCTGGGGCCAACGTCCTGACTTTC.

The chain uses TRBV5-5 and TRBJ1-1; 7 nucleotides line up with TRBD1. The length of the CDR3 is 13 residues. Germline CDR1 SGHKS, CDR2 YYEKEE (reference sequence). J was trimmed by 11 bases and V by 0 bases; bases with no gene match: 7. The CDR3 DNA sequence: TGTGCCAGCAGCTTGGAGGACAGGTCGCGGGCTTTCTTT. This codes for CASSLEDRSRAFF.

The chain uses TRBV6-1 and TRBJ1-1; D may be TRBD1 (5 bases). The CDR3 is 14 residues long. Germline lookup yields CDR1 MNHNS and CDR2 SASEGT. Trimming took 7 bases from V and 3 from J, leaving 15 bases between them. In DNA, the CDR3 is TGTGCCAGCAATCTCGACAGCCTTCACACTGAAGCTTTCTTT. Protein sequence: CASNLDSLHTEAFF.

The V gene is TRBV11-2, the J gene TRBJ1-2; 7 bases agree with TRBD1. The germline V gene has CDR1 SGHAT and CDR2 FQNNGV. The V gene end was trimmed by 5 bases and the J gene end by 5 bases; junction bases not matched to a gene: 2. There are 12 residues in the CDR3. In nucleotides, the CDR3 is TGTGCCAGCAGCCCACAGGGGTATGGCTACACCTTC. Translated, it gives CASSPQGYGYTF.

V and J are TRBV10-2 and TRBJ1-5; the D gene is possibly TRBD1 (6 bases). This CDR3 has 14 residues. CDR1 WSHSY and CDR2 SAAADI come from the germline V gene. With 7 bases removed from V and 7 bases from J, the gap between germline ends came to 17 bases. The CDR3 is CASMGRGAGQPQHF. As DNA, the CDR3 is TGCGCCAGCATGGGGCGGGGGGCTGGGCAGCCCCAGCATTTT.

The chain is built from TRBV4-1 and TRBJ2-2; D is possibly TRBD2 (5 bases). CDR1 is MGHRA and CDR2 is YSYEKL in the germline V gene. V lost 4 bases and J lost 7, with 13 bases in between. This CDR3 spans 14 amino acids. The CDR3 sequence is CASSLPDLDGELFF. CDR3 sequence (DNA): TGCGCCAGCAGCCTTCCGGACTTAGACGGGGAGCTGTTTTTT.

This clone was seen only a few times. V gene TRBV18 combines with J gene TRBJ2-7; D is possibly TRBD2 (6 bases). V was shortened by 3 bases and J by 2 bases, with 11 bases between the two germline ends. The CDR3 is 14 residues long. Germline-derived CDR1 and CDR2 are KGHSH and LQKENI. The CDR3 nucleotides read TGTGCCAGCTCACCCCCTAGCGCTCCCTACGAGCAGTACTTC. Protein product: CASSPPSAPYEQYF.

This clone was recorded a few times. The genes are TRBV7-9 and TRBJ2-7; 13 positions agree with TRBD2. V shed 7 bases and J 3 bases; nucleotides not matched to a gene: 3. This CDR3 contains 14 residues. The V gene's germline CDR1 is SEHNR and CDR2 FQNEAQ (reference sequence). The CDR3 DNA sequence: TGTGCCAGCACCCGGACTAGCGGGAGCTACGAGCAGTACTTC. It specifies CASTRTSGSYEQYF.

The rearrangement links TRBV6-5 to TRBJ1-2, with 8 nucleotides matching TRBD1. The trim removed 2 bases at V and 6 bases at J, leaving 11 bases unmatched. The germline V gene has CDR1 MNHEY and CDR2 SVGAGI. The CDR3 extends over 16 amino acids. The CDR3 nucleotides are TGTGCCAGCAGTTACCAGGGGACAGGATTAGGCGATGGCTACACCTTC. Translated, it gives CASSYQGTGLGDGYTF.

J is TRBJ2-3 and V is TRBV28, with 7 nucleotides matching TRBD1. The CDR3 is 15 amino acids. Germline values: CDR1 MDHEN, CDR2 SYDVKM. Trimming took 4 bases from V and 5 from J; bases not matched to a gene: 9. The CDR3 region is CASSSPGTVKDTQYF. As DNA, the CDR3 is TGTGCCAGCAGTTCACCGGGGACAGTTAAAGATACGCAGTATTTT.